Below, 9 T cell receptor beta chains from the same sample are listed, as sequenced in a study of T cells after yellow fever vaccination. Using its own MiXCR run on the 5' RACE reads, TCRdb lists one record per CDR3 protein. This repertoire shows some 320,000 distinct CDR3 sequences, over 8.5% found once; its top ten account for 3% to 4%. Material: CD4+ T cells sorted from PBMCs, obtained 45 days after the yellow fever booster vaccination. Receptors originate from a man aged 18 to 29 who received the YFV17D yellow fever vaccine.

This clonotype was seen more than once but under ten times. The V gene is TRBV7-9, the J gene TRBJ1-1, with 11 bases aligning to TRBD1. From germline, CDR1 is SEHNR and CDR2 FQNEAQ (reference sequence). V lost 1 base and J lost 4; bases outside the gene matches: 2. The CDR3 spans 15 residues. DNA of the CDR3: TGTGCCAGCAGCTTAGGGGGGACAGGGGGCACTGAAGCTTTCTTT. Translating it yields CASSLGGTGGTEAFF.

The table lists this clonotype with a few counts. This chain uses TRBV5-1 with TRBJ2-7; the D gene is possibly TRBD1 (6 bases). The CDR3 has 15 amino acids. Germline assignment: CDR1 SGHRS and CDR2 YFSETQ. The V gene lost 0 bases and the J gene lost 5 bases, with 15 bases spanning the gap. The CDR3 DNA follows: TGCGCCAGCAGCTTGGATCAAAGGGGGATAGACGAGCAGTACTTC. It codes for CASSLDQRGIDEQYF.

The chain has TRBV5-1 and TRBJ2-1; 9 positions agree with TRBD2. This CDR3 comprises 14 residues. V trimming: 4 bases; J trimming: 6 bases; junction bases outside the gene matches: 5. In germline, CDR1 is SGHRS, CDR2 YFSETQ. CDR3 DNA: TGCGCCAGCAGCGGGACTAGCTCTGGCAATGAGCAGTTCTTC. The encoded protein is CASSGTSSGNEQFF.

CDR3 loop: CAWRGRWDRVDNEQFF. The CDR3 DNA follows: TGTGCCTGGAGGGGACGTTGGGACAGGGTGGACAATGAGCAGTTCTTC. The genes are TRBV30 and TRBJ2-1, with 9 positions matching TRBD1. The V and J ends lost 3 bases and 5 bases, in that order; junction bases with no gene match: 11. The CDR3 is made up of 16 amino acids. Germline values: CDR1 GTSNPN, CDR2 SVGIG (reference sequence).

This clonotype was counted between two and nine times. This chain links TRBV27 with TRBJ2-1; TRBD2 matches at 7 bases. V gave up 4 bases and J gave up 4 bases; unmatched junction bases: 7. There are 15 residues in the CDR3. The germline gives CDR1 MNHEY, CDR2 SMNVEV (reference sequence). CDR3 in amino acids: CASSSGGPMYNEQFF. In DNA, the CDR3 is TGTGCCAGCAGTTCGGGGGGACCTATGTACAATGAGCAGTTCTTC.

This clonotype was observed a handful of times. V gene TRBV2 combines with J gene TRBJ2-3; D is perhaps TRBD2 (5 bases). Looked up from germline, CDR1 is SNHLY and CDR2 is FYNNEI. There are 16 residues in the CDR3. Trimming took 6 bases from V and 2 from J, leaving 18 bases between them. The CDR3 is CASRDPGIDPTDTQYF. The CDR3 bases are TGTGCCAGCAGAGATCCGGGGATAGACCCCACAGATACGCAGTATTTT.

The genes are TRBV9 and TRBJ1-1, with unresolved D. Trimming left V 0 bases short and J 1 base short, with 13 bases between. Germline CDR1 and CDR2: SGDLS and YYNGEE. This CDR3 comprises 16 residues. The CDR3 region is CASSVGHETSNTEAFF. As DNA, the CDR3 is TGTGCCAGCAGCGTAGGCCATGAGACCTCGAACACTGAAGCTTTCTTT.

The chain carries TRBV6-1 and TRBJ1-3; D unresolved. The CDR3 has 13 residues. V gave up 9 bases and J gave up 0 bases, with 9 bases separating them. Per germline, CDR1 MNHNS and CDR2 SASEGT. CDR3 protein: CASTVSSGNTIYF. CDR3 sequence (DNA): TGTGCCAGTACAGTCAGCTCTGGAAACACCATATATTTT.

This clonotype was seen ten or more times. The CDR3 nucleotides are TGTGCCAGCTCACGCCCGCCGGAACCCTACGAGCAGTACTTC. Translation gives CASSRPPEPYEQYF. The rearrangement uses TRBV18 and TRBJ2-7; D call uncertain. The V end lost 4 bases, the J end lost 2 bases, and 12 bases lay between the germline ends. The germline CDR1 and CDR2 sequences are KGHSH and LQKENI. The CDR3 runs to 14 residues.